The clone carrying this TCR beta chain was observed a few times. Its target is unknown. These data belong to a study of T cells after yellow fever vaccination. Study-level points and caveats: Abundant clonotypes from the bulk population could contaminate FACS-sorted repertoires. The booster saw the reappearance of most primary-vaccination clones (roughly 97% CD4, 70% to 90% CD8). There was a small share of clonotypes that showed up in both the CD4 and CD8 compartments. Compared with primary, the secondary response was weaker and peaked at day 5, not 15.

In TCRdb, the 5' RACE reads were re-called with MiXCR into one record per CDR3 protein. The sample includes approximately 510,000 distinct CDR3 sequences, around a fifth seen only once; the top ten take about 16%. The CDR3 contains 13 residues. Germline CDR1 and CDR2: ENHRY and SYGVKD. V was clipped by 3 bases and J by 9 bases, with 14 bases between them. The clonotype was recovered from a man between 18 and 35 years old who received the YFV17D yellow fever vaccine. Sequencing was performed on PBMCs, taken roughly 23 days after the first yellow fever vaccination. The chain has TRBV10-3 and TRBJ2-5; the D call may be TRBD1 or TRBD2 (5 bases each). The CDR3 bases are TGTGCCATCAGTGAACCGGGTCTGGGGGCCCAGTACTTC. It translates to CAISEPGLGAQYF.